Listed here are 18 T cell receptor beta chains from one sample, sequenced in a study of technical replicates of blood from a few donors. Assay: immunoSEQ multiplex PCR; the TCRdb copy retains only in-frame clones and omits some. The sample consists of fewer than 80,000 clones, around 92% of them appearing once. Input material: PBMCs. These receptor sequences come from a human donor in good health. Some clones in this sample may be carry-over from other donors' samples.

The chain carries TRBV7-2 and TRBJ1-2; 8 nucleotides match TRBD1. The V gene's germline CDR1 is SGHTA and CDR2 FQGNSA. CDR3 length equals 14 residues. With 4 bases clipped from V and 0 bases from J, the junction kept 1 base outside the gene matches. DNA for the CDR3: TGTGCCAGCAGCTCGGACAGGGCTAACTATGGCTACACCTTC. It specifies CASSSDRANYGYTF.

V usage is TRBV9 and J usage is TRBJ1-6; 8 nucleotides align to TRBD1. Germline CDR1 and CDR2: SGDLS and YYNGEE. The CDR3 is 16 residues long. After removal of 1 base from V and 8 bases from J, the junction contained 8 bases not matched to a gene. The CDR3 spells CASSVSSGGADSPLHF. CDR3 nucleotide sequence: TGTGCCAGCAGCGTATCATCAGGGGGCGCGGATTCACCCCTCCACTTT.

The rearrangement links TRBV7-3 to TRBJ2-2, with 12 bases fitting TRBD2. V was clipped by 3 bases and J by 5 bases; unmatched bases: 1. The CDR3 covers 15 residues. Germline V CDR1 and CDR2: SGHTA, FQGTGA. The CDR3 is CASSLTSGRTGELFF. CDR3 bases: TGTGCCAGCAGCTTGACTAGCGGGAGAACCGGGGAGCTGTTTTTT.

The J gene is TRBJ1-5, the V gene TRBV25-1, with D hard to call. CDR1 and CDR2 (germline): MGHDK, SYGVNS. The CDR3 is 13 amino acids. The germline V and J ends were trimmed by 1 base and 2 bases, with 3 bases remaining between them. CDR3 protein: CASSEFGNQPQHF. For the CDR3, the DNA is TGTGCCAGCAGTGAATTCGGCAATCAGCCCCAGCATTTT.

The V call is TRBV5-6, the J call TRBJ2-5; D not resolved. CDR3 length: 15 amino acids. The germline V gene encodes CDR1 SGHDT and CDR2 YYEEEE. The germline V and J ends were trimmed by 2 bases and 4 bases, with 15 bases remaining between them. In DNA form, the CDR3 reads TGTGCCAGCAGCTTCAGGTCGAGCTTGTCAGAGACCCAGTACTTC. It codes for CASSFRSSLSETQYF.

This chain uses TRBV13 with TRBJ1-2; 7 nucleotides match TRBD1. J gave up 5 bases and V 4 bases, and 4 bases lay outside the gene matches. Looked up from germline, CDR1 is PRHDT and CDR2 is FYEKMQ (reference sequence). The CDR3 covers 13 residues. The CDR3 DNA reads as TGTGCCAGCAGCTCCCGGACAGGTTATGGCTACACCTTC. Protein product: CASSSRTGYGYTF.

V is TRBV10-3 and J is TRBJ2-3; D is undetermined. The V end lost 6 bases, the J end lost 5 bases, and 12 bases lay between the germline ends. The CDR3 covers 13 residues. Germline assignment: CDR1 ENHRY and CDR2 SYGVKD. CDR3 nucleotide sequence: TGTGCCATCAGCCCGGAGCAACGAGATACGCAGTATTTT. Residues: CAISPEQRDTQYF.

This clone was seen just once. The CDR3 DNA follows: TGTGCCAGCAGCGTAAGCGACCTTGGGAACACCATATATTTT. Translated: CASSVSDLGNTIYF. This chain connects TRBV9 to TRBJ1-3; D call uncertain. The germline CDR1 and CDR2 sequences are SGDLS and YYNGEE. Trimming left V 1 base short and J 7 bases short, with 12 bases between. This CDR3 comprises 14 residues.

V is TRBV6-5 and J is TRBJ2-2, with TRBD2 identical over 8 bases. CDR1 and CDR2 (germline): MNHEY, SVGAGI. Trimming at V came to 7 bases and at J to 1 base, leaving 5 bases not matched to a gene. This CDR3 is built from 15 residues. The CDR3 reads CASTQRGGNTGELFF. In DNA form, the CDR3 reads TGTGCCAGCACCCAACGGGGGGGGAACACCGGGGAGCTGTTTTTT.

This chain links TRBV7-3 with TRBJ2-5; D possibly corresponds to TRBD2 (5 bases). The length of the CDR3 is 13 residues. In germline, CDR1 is SGHTA, CDR2 FQGTGA. The V end was cut by 2 bases, the J end by 5 bases, with 9 bases between. The CDR3 is CASSLLAGETQYF. CDR3 bases: TGTGCCAGCAGCTTACTAGCCGGTGAGACCCAGTACTTC. The entire variable domain, with the rest obtained from reference TRBV7-3 and TRBJ2-5, is as follows: GAGVSQTPSNKVTEKGKYVELRCDPISGHTALYWYRQSLGQGPEFLIYFQGTGAADDSGLPNDRFFAVRPEGSVSTLKIQRTERGDSAVYLCASSLLAGETQYFGPGTRLLVL.

The V call is TRBV11-2, the J call TRBJ2-7, with 7 nucleotides matching TRBD2. V lost 5 bases, J lost 2 bases, and 12 bases stayed unmatched. Per germline, CDR1 SGHAT and CDR2 FQNNGV. The CDR3 length is 16 residues. The CDR3 protein is CASSHVRSGDTYEQYF. The CDR3 region has the DNA TGTGCCAGCAGCCACGTAAGGAGCGGGGATACCTACGAGCAGTACTTC.

V usage is TRBV7-9 and J usage is TRBJ2-3; TRBD2 aligns across 8 bases. The CDR3 loop spans 17 amino acids. After removal of 4 bases from V and 1 base from J, the junction contained 10 bases not matched to a gene. Per the germline V gene, CDR1 is SEHNR and CDR2 is FQNEAQ (reference sequence). The CDR3 here is CASSCASGGRCTDTQYF. The DNA for the CDR3 is TGTGCCAGCAGCTGCGCCTCTGGCGGGAGGTGCACAGATACGCAGTATTTT.

CDR3 protein: CASSGEIWSYGYTF. DNA for the CDR3: TGTGCCAGCAGTGGCGAAATATGGTCCTATGGCTACACCTTC. V and J are TRBV6-1 and TRBJ1-2, with D unclear. With 4 bases removed from V and 4 bases from J, the gap between germline ends came to 13 bases. The CDR3 sequence is 14 residues long. Germline V gene lookup returns CDR1 MNHNS and CDR2 SASEGT.

The V call is TRBV6-4, the J call TRBJ1-6; D not certain. The germline V gene encodes CDR1 MRHNA and CDR2 SNTAGT. The CDR3 loop spans 15 amino acids. With 2 bases removed from V and 3 bases from J, the gap between germline ends came to 8 bases. CDR3 DNA: TGTGCCAGCAGTGACAACCAGTTCTATAATTCACCCCTCCACTTT. Protein: CASSDNQFYNSPLHF.

This chain connects TRBV12-5 to TRBJ1-1, with D possibly being TRBD1 (5 bases). The CDR3 covers 13 residues. Germline loops: CDR1 LGHNT, CDR2 FRNRAP. V was trimmed by 3 bases and J by 5 bases, leaving 10 bases between them. The CDR3 here is CASGFGGRTEAFF. The CDR3 bases are TGTGCTAGTGGTTTTGGGGGGAGGACTGAAGCTTTCTTT.

This sequence joins TRBV10-3 and TRBJ1-3; a possible D gene is TRBD1 (5 bases). CDR1 and CDR2 from the germline V gene are ENHRY and SYGVKD. CDR3 length: 14 amino acids. Trimming took off 3 bases at V and 2 bases at J, with 8 bases between the two ends. The CDR3 here is CAISEKGAGNTIYF. CDR3 DNA sequence: TGTGCCATCAGTGAAAAAGGGGCTGGAAACACCATATATTTT.

This rearrangement joins TRBV27 to TRBJ2-1; perhaps TRBD1 as D (5 bases). This CDR3 region has 17 residues. CDR1 and CDR2 from the germline V gene are MNHEY and SMNVEV (reference sequence). V was trimmed by 9 bases and J by 8 bases, leaving 29 bases between them. The chain's CDR3 is CASLSTIPGSWTDEQFF. The CDR3 DNA sequence: TGTGCCAGTCTAAGCACCATCCCAGGGTCTTGGACCGATGAGCAGTTCTTC.

The gene calls are TRBV5-1 and TRBJ2-2, with 7 bases aligning to TRBD2. The V segment lost 4 bases and the J segment 6 bases; nucleotides outside the gene matches: 3. This CDR3 spans 13 amino acids. The germline gives CDR1 SGHRS, CDR2 YFSETQ. The CDR3 sequence is CASSPREAGELFF. CDR3 bases: TGCGCCAGCAGCCCCCGGGAGGCCGGGGAGCTGTTTTTT.